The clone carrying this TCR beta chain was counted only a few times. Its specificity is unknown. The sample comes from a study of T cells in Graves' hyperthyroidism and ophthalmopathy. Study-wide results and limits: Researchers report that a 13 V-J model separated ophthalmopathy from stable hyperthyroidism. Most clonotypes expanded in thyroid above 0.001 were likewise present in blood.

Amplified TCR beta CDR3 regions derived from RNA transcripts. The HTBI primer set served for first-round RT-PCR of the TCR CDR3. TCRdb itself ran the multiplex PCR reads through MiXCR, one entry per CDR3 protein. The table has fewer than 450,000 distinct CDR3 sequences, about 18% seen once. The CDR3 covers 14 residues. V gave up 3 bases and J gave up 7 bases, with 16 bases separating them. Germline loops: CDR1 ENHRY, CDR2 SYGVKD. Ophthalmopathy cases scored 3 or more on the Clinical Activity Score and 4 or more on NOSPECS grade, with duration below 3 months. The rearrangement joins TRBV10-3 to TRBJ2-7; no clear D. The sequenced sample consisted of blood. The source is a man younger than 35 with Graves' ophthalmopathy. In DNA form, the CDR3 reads TGTGCCATCAGTGACCTAATAACTCGGTCGGAGCAGTACTTC. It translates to CAISDLITRSEQYF.